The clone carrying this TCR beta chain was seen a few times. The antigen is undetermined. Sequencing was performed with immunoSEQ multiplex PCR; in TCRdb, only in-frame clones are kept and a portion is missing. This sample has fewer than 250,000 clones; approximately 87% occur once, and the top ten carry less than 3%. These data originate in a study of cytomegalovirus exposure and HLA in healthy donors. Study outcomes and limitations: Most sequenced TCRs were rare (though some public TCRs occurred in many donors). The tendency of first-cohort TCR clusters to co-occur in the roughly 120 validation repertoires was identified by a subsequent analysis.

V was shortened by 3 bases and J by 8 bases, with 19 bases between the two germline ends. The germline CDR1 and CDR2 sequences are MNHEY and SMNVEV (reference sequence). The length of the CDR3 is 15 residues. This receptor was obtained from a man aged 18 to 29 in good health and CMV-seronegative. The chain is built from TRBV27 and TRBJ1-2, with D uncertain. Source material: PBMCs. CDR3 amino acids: CASSFNPSGSLGYTF. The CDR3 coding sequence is TGTGCCAGCAGTTTTAACCCTTCGGGGTCCCTGGGCTACACCTTC.